A selection of T cell receptor beta chains follows, all from one sample in a study of T cell responses to AZD1222 COVID-19 vaccine. Method: immunoSEQ multiplex PCR; TCRdb's copy keeps in-frame clones and lacks some. The sample shows around 66,000 clones, less than 90% of them seen only once. The sequenced sample was peripheral blood, obtained on day 0 of AZD1222 vaccination. These receptors were obtained from an adult in good health. CDR3s leave out the opening cysteine and the closing phenylalanine or tryptophan. Expanded clones get a size class; other rows say once, few or many, or leave the size out.

v_gene,j_gene,len,abundance,CDR3aa
TRBV7-6,TRBJ2-1,13,-,ASSLALGGSDEQF
TRBV28,TRBJ2-2,11,-,AILAGNTGELF
TRBV9,TRBJ2-7,12,few,ASSRASVGNEQY
TRBV27,TRBJ1-6,14,-,ASIPPSGVNNSPLH
TRBV11-3,TRBJ1-1,10,-,ASSFGGTEAF
TRBV5-1,TRBJ2-7,17,-,ASSFLGIEGISTFYEQY
TRBV5-1,TRBJ2-7,11,-,ASSLRTTGEQY
TRBV2,TRBJ2-5,13,-,ASSLPLGGQETQY
TRBV28,TRBJ2-5,13,-,ASSSGGAEAETQY
TRBV7-2,TRBJ1-4,14,-,ASSLLGGQTNEKLF
TRBV14,TRBJ2-2,13,-,ASSQGELRTGELF
TRBV5-4,TRBJ2-3,16,-,ASSFGTSGPRSTDTQY
TRBV28,TRBJ1-2,14,-,ASSSHVGSHYYGYT
TRBV5-1,TRBJ1-3,13,-,ASSTENRVENTIY
TRBV19,TRBJ2-2,12,-,ASSAETNTGELF
TRBV4-1,TRBJ2-7,12,-,ASSFGQGGYEQY
TRBV7-3,TRBJ1-6,12,once,ASSLTGANSPLH
TRBV11-2,TRBJ2-7,12,-,ASSQTGTVWEQY
TRBV3-1/TRBV3-2,TRBJ2-1,11,once,ASSQNEGLAQF
TRBV9,TRBJ1-1,12,-,ASSVAATETEAF
TRBV5-1,TRBJ2-3,13,-,ASSFGGMRTDTQY
TRBV6-1,TRBJ1-1,12,once,ASREVGARTEAF
TRBV7-3,TRBJ2-3,13,-,ASSLSGGAADTQY
TRBV10-1,TRBJ1-2,11,-,ATAQGPRPGYT
TRBV11-3,TRBJ1-1,12,-,ASSPRTENTEAF
TRBV6-5,TRBJ1-1,12,-,ASSYALFGTEAF
TRBV7-2,TRBJ1-4,13,-,ASSPRGRTNEKLF
TRBV28,TRBJ2-7,15,-,ASSSPSPTSGPYEQY
TRBV6-5,TRBJ2-5,13,-,ASSYQRGLQETQY
TRBV2,TRBJ1-2,11,-,ASSGDTGYGYT
TRBV7-3,TRBJ2-1,13,-,ASSVDAGSYNEQF
TRBV25-1,TRBJ1-1,10,-,ATSMGYTEAF
TRBV29-1,TRBJ2-3,12,-,SAVALKVRDTQY
TRBV28,TRBJ1-1,10,-,ASTSGNTEAF
TRBV25-1,TRBJ1-2,16,-,ASSEVILGSRFRYGYT
TRBV5-1,TRBJ2-7,14,-,ASSLSGQGGTLEQY
TRBV13,TRBJ2-7,14,few,ASSLGPGTGGHEQY
TRBV6-5,TRBJ2-5,12,-,ASSYSRGQETQY
TRBV2,TRBJ1-5,16,-,ASTFETGPGGSNQPQH
TRBV13,TRBJ2-1,13,-,ASSKLVLFNNEQF
TRBV5-8,TRBJ1-3,13,-,ASSLGQTSGNTIY
TRBV7-6,TRBJ2-3,15,-,ASSQTQLADLTDTQY
TRBV7-3,TRBJ1-6,13,-,ASSLGAGMGSPLH
TRBV20-1,TRBJ1-2,12,-,SASSTGSLYGYT
TRBV11-3,TRBJ1-1,11,-,ASAGGMNTEAF
TRBV4-1,TRBJ2-5,13,-,ASSQVPDREETQY
TRBV2,TRBJ2-2,11,-,ASSRSNTGELF
TRBV7-3,TRBJ1-1,9,-,ASSSTGEAF
TRBV7-2,TRBJ2-7,14,-,ASSLAGTGGVYEQY
TRBV19,TRBJ1-1,12,once,ASSGQGALTEAF
TRBV12-3/TRBV12-4,TRBJ2-1,10,-,ASSPDHNEQF
TRBV29-1,TRBJ2-5,12,once,SAPASVNQETQY
TRBV10-2,TRBJ1-1,9,-,ASSDNTEAF
TRBV27,TRBJ2-7,13,-,ASSLSGTLGYEQY
TRBV7-9,TRBJ2-7,11,-,ASSSGGGYEQY
TRBV29-1,TRBJ1-2,10,-,SVEYSGTGYT
TRBV5-1,TRBJ1-1,14,-,ASSLVFAEENTEAF
TRBV30,TRBJ2-1,15,-,AWSVGGVISSYNEQF
TRBV6-4,TRBJ2-1,13,few,ASSGESSGHNEQF